These T cell receptor beta chains were read from a single sample in a study of blood T cell repertoires in COVID-19. Some clones are missing from TCRdb's copy, which holds only in-frame ones; the method was immunoSEQ multiplex PCR. The sample shows 200,000 to 250,000 clones, 80% to 90% of them seen only once. Source material: PBMCs or T cells enriched from blood (not recorded which). These TCRs come from a woman in her 50s who had been exposed to COVID-19. CDR3s include the opening cysteine and the closing phenylalanine or tryptophan. D genes are given only for firm matches. Clone size is shown for a subset of rows, as once, few, many or a class of expanded clone.

>NA|TRBJ2-7|NA|TRBV6-1
TGTGCCAGCAGTGAAGCGGGCGTTAGATACGAGCAGTACTTC
CASSEAGVRYEQYF
>NA|TRBJ2-4|NA|TRBV6-2/TRBV6-3
TGTGCCAGCAGTTACTCGAGGTCGGCGGGCTCCCTTCAGTACTTC
CASSYSRSAGSLQYF
>NA|TRBJ1-6|NA|TRBV7-9
TGTGCCAGCAGCTCAGACAGGAATTCACCCCTCCACTTT
CASSSDRNSPLHF
>NA|TRBJ1-1|NA|TRBV19
TGTGCCAGTAGTTCCAGCGGACCTCGTAGCACTGAAGCTTTCTTT
CASSSSGPRSTEAFF
>NA|TRBJ2-4|NA|TRBV23-1
TGCGCCAGCGCGTCGAGAATAGCCAAAAACATTCAGTACTTC
CASASRIAKNIQYF
>NA|TRBJ2-1|NA|TRBV19
TGTGCCAGTAGTATCGCGCCCGGGGCCTACAATGAGCAGTTCTTC
CASSIAPGAYNEQFF
>NA|TRBJ2-7|NA|TRBV5-6
TGTGCCAGCAGCTTGGCCCGGACAGTCGCCTACGAGCAGTACTTC
CASSLARTVAYEQYF
>few|TRBJ2-1|TRBD2|TRBV14
TGTGCCAGCAGCCAACTTCTTCTAGCGGGGGGTGTCAATGAGCAGTTCTTC
CASSQLLLAGGVNEQFF
>NA|TRBJ1-1|TRBD1|TRBV28
TGTGCCAGCAGTTCCGGGACAGGGTTTTCTTTCACGGCTTTCTTT
CASSSGTGFSFTAFF
>once|TRBJ2-5|TRBD2|TRBV10-3
TGTGCCATCAGTGAGTTTAGACGGGGGGGAGAGACCCAGTACTTC
CAISEFRRGGETQYF
>few|TRBJ2-3|TRBD2|TRBV19
TGTGCCAGTAGTTCCCGGGGGGATGGGTCAGATACGCAGTATTTT
CASSSRGDGSDTQYF
>NA|TRBJ2-1|NA|TRBV27
TGTGCCAGCAGTTTAGGGATGGGCGGGGGCGGGGTTGAGCAGTTCTTC
CASSLGMGGGGVEQFF
>once|TRBJ1-1|TRBD1|TRBV5-4
TGTGCCAGCAGCTTTACAGGGGAAACTGAAGCTTTCTTT
CASSFTGETEAFF
>once|TRBJ1-1|NA|TRBV7-2
TGTGCCAGCAGCCCCTTCCCCCGGACTGAAGCTTTCTTT
CASSPFPRTEAFF
>NA|TRBJ2-3|NA|TRBV18
TGTGCCAGCTCAAAACAGACAACAGATACGCAGTATTTT
CASSKQTTDTQYF
>few|TRBJ2-7|NA|TRBV10-2
TGCGCCAGCAGTGAGTCGGGGGGAGACTACGAGCAGTACTTC
CASSESGGDYEQYF
>few|TRBJ1-1|NA|TRBV7-9
TGTGCCAGCAGCTTAGAAACCAGGGGTACTGAAGCTTTCTTT
CASSLETRGTEAFF
>NA|TRBJ2-5|TRBD2|TRBV7-9
TGTGCCAGCAGCTTCAGCCCCCATGCGGGGGGCCAAGAGACCCAGTACTTC
CASSFSPHAGGQETQYF
>once|TRBJ1-3|NA|TRBV10-2
TGCGCCAGCAGTGAGTCGGGCGGGAACGGAAACACCATATATTTT
CASSESGGNGNTIYF
>NA|TRBJ2-7|TRBD2|TRBV12-3/TRBV12-4
TGTGCCAGCACCCGGGGGGGGGACTACGAGCAGTACTTC
CASTRGGDYEQYF
>NA|TRBJ1-1|TRBD1|TRBV29-1
TGCAGCGCCGGGACAGTATTGACTGAAGCTTTCTTT
CSAGTVLTEAFF
>NA|TRBJ2-4|TRBD2|TRBV2
TGTGCCAGCAGACCCGGGACTAGCACAAACATTCAGTACTTC
CASRPGTSTNIQYF
>once|TRBJ1-4|TRBD1|TRBV7-9
TGTGCCAGCAGCTTACTCCGCTCACAGGGGATTAATGAAAAACTGTTTTTT
CASSLLRSQGINEKLFF
>NA|TRBJ1-3|NA|TRBV5-4
TGTGCCAGCGGAACAGGGTACTCTGGAAACACCATATATTTT
CASGTGYSGNTIYF
>NA|TRBJ1-1|NA|TRBV4-3
TGCGCCAGCAGCCAAGGCCGTGGCGGGGTGCTCAGAAACACTGAAGCTTTCTTT
CASSQGRGGVLRNTEAFF
>NA|TRBJ1-1|TRBD1|TRBV6-1
TGTGCCAGCAGTGAAGAATTCAGGGGGTTAGCCCAGGGTCGGACTGAAGCTTTCTTT
CASSEEFRGLAQGRTEAFF
>NA|TRBJ1-2|TRBD1|TRBV6-5
TGTGCCAGCAGTACTCAGGGGGCACCTCTCTATGGCTACACCTTC
CASSTQGAPLYGYTF
>once|TRBJ2-3|NA|TRBV19
TGTGCCAGTAGTATAGGGCGGGGATTAGATACGCAGTATTTT
CASSIGRGLDTQYF
>NA|TRBJ1-3|NA|TRBV9
TGTGCCAGCAGTGACAGTGACGGTTTTGGAAACACCATATATTTT
CASSDSDGFGNTIYF
>NA|TRBJ1-1|NA|TRBV5-8
TGTGCCAGCAGCTTAATAGGGGTGGCTGAAGCTTTCTTT
CASSLIGVAEAFF
>NA|TRBJ2-2|NA|TRBV6-5
TGTGCCAGCAAAAGACTAGGGGTCGACACCGGGGAGCTGTTTTTT
CASKRLGVDTGELFF
>NA|TRBJ2-5|TRBD2|TRBV3-1/TRBV3-2
TGTGCCAGCAGCCAAGGACTAGCGGGGACAGGACTGGGGACCCAGTACTTC
CASSQGLAGTGLGTQYF
>once|TRBJ2-1|NA|TRBV18
TGTGCCAGCTCAGAGTACAATGAGCAGTTCTTC
CASSEYNEQFF
>NA|TRBJ2-7|NA|TRBV28
TGTGCCAGCGAGGACTCTAAGGTCTACGAGCAGTACTTC
CASEDSKVYEQYF
>once|TRBJ1-1|NA|TRBV3-1/TRBV3-2
TGTGCCAGCAGCCGTAGGGCAGGCCCGGGGGCTTTCTTT
CASSRRAGPGAFF
>NA|TRBJ2-3|TRBD2|TRBV6-1
TGTGCCAGCAGTGGGCTAGCGGGGGGGGATAGCACAGATACGCAGTATTTT
CASSGLAGGDSTDTQYF
>NA|TRBJ2-7|TRBD1|TRBV7-9
TGTGCCAGCAGCTCTAAGGGACAGGGAGGTTCCTACGAGCAGTACTTC
CASSSKGQGGSYEQYF
>NA|TRBJ1-2|NA|TRBV7-2
TGTGCCAGCAGCTTAGCGCTCACAGGGACGGGAGGCTACACCTTC
CASSLALTGTGGYTF
>NA|TRBJ2-7|TRBD2|TRBV4-1
TGCGCCAGCAGTCCTACTTCAGCGGGGGGACTCGGCGAGCAGTACTTC
CASSPTSAGGLGEQYF
>NA|TRBJ1-5|NA|TRBV24-1
TGTGCCACCGAGACCCCTTCAGGGTGTCAGGATAGCAATCAGCCCCAGCATTTT
CATETPSGCQDSNQPQHF
>NA|TRBJ1-1|TRBD1|TRBV5-1
TGCGCCAGCAGCCCGGGGACAGGTAGGGACACTGAAGCTTTCTTT
CASSPGTGRDTEAFF
>NA|TRBJ2-1|NA|TRBV6-5
TGTGCCAGCAAGCCTATTGGGGCCTCCTACAATGAGCAGTTCTTC
CASKPIGASYNEQFF
>NA|TRBJ1-5|TRBD1|TRBV10-2
TGCGCCAGCAGTGGGGGGACAGGGGGCAATCAGCCCCAGCATTTT
CASSGGTGGNQPQHF
>NA|TRBJ1-2|TRBD1|TRBV6-2/TRBV6-3
TGTGCCAGCAGTCGAGGGAGGGACAGGTCCTATGGCTACACCTTC
CASSRGRDRSYGYTF
>few|TRBJ2-7|NA|TRBV2
TGTGCCAGCAGCGCGGTCTACGAGCAGTACTTC
CASSAVYEQYF
>NA|TRBJ2-1|TRBD2|TRBV2
TGTGCCAGCAGTCGGAGGGAAGCGGGGGTTCCCTCCTACAATGAGCAGTTCTTC
CASSRREAGVPSYNEQFF
>NA|TRBJ1-1|NA|TRBV3-1/TRBV3-2
TGTGCCAGCAGTCGGAGGGACACTGAAGCTTTCTTT
CASSRRDTEAFF
>NA|TRBJ1-6|NA|TRBV6-5
TGTGCCAGCAGTTCCCTTCGGGGAACACCCCTCCACTTT
CASSSLRGTPLHF
>once|TRBJ1-5|TRBD1|TRBV28
TGTGCCAGCAGTATAGGGACAGGGGGCTCCTACAATCAGCCCCAGCATTTT
CASSIGTGGSYNQPQHF